The following is a T cell receptor beta chain sequence with its context. Its specificity is unknown. The V end lost 4 bases, the J end lost 5 bases, and 15 bases lay between the germline ends. The CDR3 contains 15 residues. Germline V lookup: CDR1 GTSNPN, CDR2 SVGIG (reference sequence). Vbeta (60) and Jbeta (13) primers were used in the PCR. Repertoires were generated with immunoSEQ multiplex PCR, while TCRdb's copy carries only in-frame clones and drops some. Among about 110,000 clones listed, about 15% were seen once. This specimen comes from a study of cytomegalovirus exposure and HLA in healthy donors. Study conclusions and caveats: Both high specificity and high sensitivity reportedly marked the classifier's diagnosis of cytomegalovirus status. According to an earlier analysis, most TCR beta V segments yielded productive rearrangements about 87% or about 30% of the time.

The rearrangement links TRBV30 to TRBJ1-6; D gene ambiguous. Specimen: PBMCs. This clonotype was obtained from a female donor in good health and CMV-seronegative. In DNA, the CDR3 is TGTGCCTGGACCGCTCGAGGTGCCGATAATTCACCCCTCCACTTT. The encoded protein is CAWTARGADNSPLHF. The whole variable domain, remainder taken from reference TRBV30 and TRBJ1-6, is SQTIHQWPATLVQPVGSPLSLECTVEGTSNPNLYWYRQAAGRGLQLLFYSVGIGQISSEVPQNLSASRPQDRQFILSSKKLLLSDSGFYLCAWTARGADNSPLHFGNGTRLTVT.